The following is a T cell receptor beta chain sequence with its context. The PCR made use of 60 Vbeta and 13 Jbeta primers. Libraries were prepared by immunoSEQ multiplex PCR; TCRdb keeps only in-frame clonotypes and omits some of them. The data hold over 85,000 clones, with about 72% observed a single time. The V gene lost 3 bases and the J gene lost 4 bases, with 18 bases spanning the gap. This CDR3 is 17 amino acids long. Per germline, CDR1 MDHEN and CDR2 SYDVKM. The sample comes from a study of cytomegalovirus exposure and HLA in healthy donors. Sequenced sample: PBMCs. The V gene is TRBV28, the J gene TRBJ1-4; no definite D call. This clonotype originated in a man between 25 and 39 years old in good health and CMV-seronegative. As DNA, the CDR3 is TGTGCCAGCAGTTTTTTCCTGGCGCCCTCGGGTAATGAAAAACTGTTTTTT. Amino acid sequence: CASSFFLAPSGNEKLFF.